The present T cell receptor (beta chain) was sequenced within a study of shared clonotypes between healthy human individuals. Replicate sorted-subset PCRs were loaded with around 0.2 ug DNA, about 30,000 T cell genomes. The table came from immunoSEQ multiplex PCR; TCRdb's copy has only in-frame clones and leaves some out. Altogether a few hundred thousand clones are present, over 95% being singletons, with the ten largest covering 0.095% to 0.12%. This CDR3 comprises 12 residues. V was cut by 7 bases and J by 4 bases, with 8 bases left in between. Germline V gene sequence: CDR1 SNHLY, CDR2 FYNNEI. Cells designated naive CD8 were CD45RO-negative and were positively selected for CCR7, with terminally differentiated effector memory CD45RA+ cells excluded.

Source material: naive CD8+ T cells sorted from blood. The receptor was isolated from a woman aged 25 to 45 in good health. The gene calls are TRBV2 and TRBJ2-1; D gene ambiguous. CDR3 sequence reads: CASTPRYNEQFF. The CDR3 nucleotides are TGTGCCAGCACCCCAAGGTACAATGAGCAGTTCTTC.